Following are 19 T cell receptor beta chains from one sample sequenced in a study of CD8+CD57+ T cells in acquired aplastic anemia. Using genomic DNA as the template, TCR beta VDJ and CDR3 profiling was carried out. In TCRdb, the reads were re-called with MiXCR into one record per CDR3 protein. The profile shows some 170,000 distinct CDR3 sequences, roughly 47% of them singletons. Sequenced sample: sorted CD4+, CD8+, or CD8+CD57+ T cells (not recorded which) from PBMCs. The receptors derive from a human donor in good health.

This clonotype was seen ten or more times. J is TRBJ1-2 and V is TRBV6-1, with D perhaps TRBD1 (6 bases). Germline V CDR1 and CDR2: MNHNS, SASEGT. The V end was cut by 8 bases, the J end by 4 bases, with 20 bases between. CDR3 length: 15 residues. This CDR3 reads CASRGTWGQGYGYTF. In DNA form, the CDR3 reads TGTGCCAGCCGTGGAACCTGGGGGCAGGGCTATGGCTACACCTTC.

The chain couples TRBV7-9 to TRBJ2-3; possible D gene TRBD2, 6 bases. CDR3 size: 13 residues. V lost 6 bases and J lost 3, with 10 bases in between. The germline V gene has CDR1 SEHNR and CDR2 FQNEAQ (reference sequence). The CDR3 is CASSSGETDTQYF. The CDR3 region has the DNA TGTGCCAGCAGTTCGGGGGAGACAGATACGCAGTATTTT.

This clonotype was found many times. The chain uses TRBV11-3 and TRBJ2-2; D not resolved. CDR1 is SGHNT, CDR2 YENEEA, per germline. This CDR3 is 14 amino acids long. V lost 3 bases, J lost 1 base, and 6 bases lay in between. Here the CDR3 DNA reads TGTGCCAGCAGCTTGGCGGAGAACACCGGGGAGCTGTTTTTT. The encoded protein is CASSLAENTGELFF.

Concerning this clonotype itself: A much larger clone lies one base from this, so it may be a read error. Without the conserved terminal phenylalanine or tryptophan, this CDR3 likely stems from a read error. The V and J genes are TRBV20-1 and TRBJ1-1; D perhaps matches TRBD1 (5 bases). V gave up 0 bases and J gave up 11 bases, with 13 bases separating them. The CDR3 spans 12 residues. In germline, CDR1 is DFQATT, CDR2 SNEGSKA (reference sequence). The CDR3: CSARDEGKGAFV. The DNA of the CDR3 is TGCAGTGCTAGAGATGAGGGCAAGGGGGCTTTCGTT.

Ten or more counts support this clonotype. The chain employs TRBV7-2 and TRBJ1-5; 7 nucleotides line up with TRBD1. V shed 7 bases, J shed 2 bases, and the junction held 8 bases outside the gene matches. CDR1 and CDR2 from the germline V gene are SGHTA and FQGNSA. CDR3 length equals 15 residues. This CDR3 reads CASKQGPEGNQPQHF. The CDR3 nucleotides read TGTGCCAGCAAACAGGGGCCCGAGGGCAATCAGCCCCAGCATTTT.

This clonotype was seen at least ten times. This chain connects TRBV7-8 to TRBJ2-7; 7 nucleotides align to TRBD2. Looked up from germline, CDR1 is SGHVS and CDR2 is FQNEAQ. The V segment lost 5 bases and the J segment 7 bases; nucleotides outside the gene matches: 5. This CDR3 contains 12 residues. The CDR3 loop reads CASSPRGGEQYF. CDR3 bases: TGTGCCAGCAGCCCGCGGGGAGGGGAGCAGTACTTC.

This rearrangement joins TRBV24-1 to TRBJ2-5; unclear D gene. The V end lost 12 bases, the J end lost 4 bases, and 14 bases lay between the germline ends. This CDR3 has 12 residues. Germline V gives CDR1 KGHDR, CDR2 SFDVKD. Here the CDR3 DNA reads TGTGCCGCCGCCGGGTACGGAGAGACCCAGTACTTC. This encodes CAAAGYGETQYF.

The chain is built from TRBV10-3 and TRBJ2-3; 9 bases map to TRBD1. This CDR3 spans 15 amino acids. Germline loops: CDR1 ENHRY, CDR2 SYGVKD. V shed 6 bases and J 3 bases; nucleotides not matched to a gene: 7. The CDR3 spells CAISDPDRGTDTQYF. CDR3 nucleotide sequence: TGTGCCATCAGCGACCCGGACAGGGGTACAGATACGCAGTATTTT.

The chain carries TRBV11-2 and TRBJ2-7; 10 nucleotides line up with TRBD1. Trimming removed 5 bases from V and 2 bases from J; junction bases left unmatched: 9. In germline, CDR1 is SGHAT, CDR2 FQNNGV. The CDR3 consists of 16 residues. CDR3 protein: CASSPSGTGVPYEQYF. CDR3 bases: TGTGCCAGCAGCCCCTCGGGGACAGGGGTCCCCTACGAGCAGTACTTC.

This clonotype was seen a handful of times. The CDR3 spells CSVVIMGAEAFF. CDR3 nucleotides: TGCAGCGTTGTCATAATGGGGGCTGAAGCTTTCTTT. This chain links TRBV29-1 with TRBJ1-1; tentative D call: TRBD1 (5 bases). Germline values: CDR1 SQVTM, CDR2 ANQGSEA. The CDR3 is 12 residues long. Trimming stripped 4 bases from V and 6 bases from J, with 12 bases between.

This clonotype was seen at least ten times. The V call is TRBV5-4, the J call TRBJ1-6, with 10 bases identical to TRBD1. The CDR3 is 17 residues long. Trimming cost V 1 base and J 6 bases; bases outside gene matches: 7. The germline V gene has CDR1 SGHNT and CDR2 YYREEE (reference sequence). CDR3 bases: TGTGCCAGCAGCTTGTCCCCTAGACAGGGGGCTAATTCACCCCTCCACTTT. Amino acids: CASSLSPRQGANSPLHF.

This clonotype was counted ten times or more. The gene calls are TRBV6-2 or TRBV6-3 and TRBJ2-5; D is unresolved. The CDR3 spans 11 residues. Germline V gene data show CDR1 as MNHEY and CDR2 as SVGEGT. Trimming took off 5 bases at V and 4 bases at J, with 5 bases between the two ends. CDR3 sequence (DNA): TGTGCCAGCAGTAAACGAGAGACCCAGTACTTC. It is translated as CASSKRETQYF.

This clonotype has a count of ten or more. The DNA of the CDR3 is TGTGCCAGCAGCTTCCTCGGGACAGCGAACACAGATACGCAGTATTTT. Translating gives CASSFLGTANTDTQYF. V gene TRBV9 combines with J gene TRBJ2-3; 7 positions agree with TRBD1. The V gene's germline CDR1 is SGDLS and CDR2 YYNGEE. The CDR3 loop spans 16 amino acids. Trimming took 4 bases from V and 2 from J; bases not matched to a gene: 10.

There are a few counts of this clonotype. This chain uses TRBV5-1 with TRBJ2-7; perhaps D is TRBD1 or TRBD2 (6 bases each). V lost 4 bases and J 0 bases, leaving 20 bases between the germline ends. In germline, CDR1 is SGHRS, CDR2 YFSETQ. The CDR3 is 17 residues long. The CDR3 here is CASSAQGGGLSSYEQYF. In DNA form, the CDR3 reads TGCGCCAGCAGCGCGCAGGGTGGGGGGCTTAGCTCCTACGAGCAGTACTTC.

The V call is TRBV5-1, the J call TRBJ2-7; the D is unclear. V shed 4 bases and J shed 2 bases, with 1 base lying between them. The CDR3 length is 10 residues. Per germline, CDR1 SGHRS and CDR2 YFSETQ. The CDR3, as DNA: TGCGCCAGCAGCCCCTACGAGCAGTACTTC. It encodes CASSPYEQYF.

Worth noting for this clonotype: Just one base apart from a much larger clone, this may be a read error. The chain uses TRBV7-3 and TRBJ2-7, with TRBD2 as a possible D gene (7 bases). V lost 0 bases to trimming and J lost 6 bases, with 12 bases between them. Per germline, CDR1 SGHTA and CDR2 FQGTGA. CDR3 size: 14 residues. The CDR3 DNA reads as TGTGCCAGCAGCTTAACAGGGGGGGAAACCGAGCAGTACTTC. Its translation: CASSLTGGETEQYF.

This clonotype appeared many times. This chain joins TRBV25-1 and TRBJ2-2; 8 bases map to TRBD1. J gave up 8 bases and V 3 bases, and 8 bases lay outside the gene matches. There are 15 residues in the CDR3. Germline V gives CDR1 MGHDK, CDR2 SYGVNS. The CDR3 loop is CASSDQDRVGGELFF. As DNA, the CDR3 is TGTGCCAGCAGTGACCAGGACAGGGTGGGTGGGGAGCTGTTTTTT.

The chain is built from TRBV24-1 and TRBJ2-1; 9 bases are shared with TRBD1. CDR1 is KGHDR, CDR2 SFDVKD, per germline. This CDR3 has 16 residues. V dropped 3 bases and J dropped 4; count of bases not matched to a gene: 6. CDR3 in amino acids: CATSDPDRGTYNEQFF. The CDR3 nucleotides are TGTGCCACCAGTGATCCGGACAGGGGTACGTACAATGAGCAGTTCTTC.

J is TRBJ1-6 and V is TRBV20-1; no clear D gene. The V gene lost 0 bases and the J gene lost 8 bases, with 8 bases spanning the gap. CDR1 and CDR2 (germline): DFQATT, SNEGSKA (reference sequence). The CDR3 is 13 residues long. The CDR3 DNA reads TGCAGTGCTAGAGATCTGGGAGATTCACCCCTCCACTTT. Translated, it gives CSARDLGDSPLHF.